These 19 T cell receptor beta chains came from one sample sequenced in a study of blood T cell repertoires in COVID-19. Sequencing used immunoSEQ multiplex PCR; TCRdb keeps in-frame clones, though not all of them. The data contain more than 45,000 clones, approximately 87% of them singletons. The sequenced sample was peripheral blood. All receptors come from a human donor in a cohort sampled during active COVID-19.

This clone occurred a few times. The chain combines TRBV19 with TRBJ1-1; 7 bases line up with TRBD1. Per the germline V gene, CDR1 is LNHDA and CDR2 is SQIVND (reference sequence). This CDR3 has 14 residues. Losses at the gene ends were 7 bases for V and 1 base for J; bases not matched to a gene: 6. The CDR3 here is CASMGRGRNTEAFF. The CDR3 DNA reads as TGTGCCAGTATGGGCAGGGGGAGGAACACTGAAGCTTTCTTT.

This chain links TRBV5-5 with TRBJ2-2; D is unclear. The V end was cut by 0 bases, the J end by 4 bases, with 4 bases between. The CDR3 is made up of 13 amino acids. Germline V gene sequence: CDR1 SGHKS, CDR2 YYEKEE (reference sequence). For the CDR3, the DNA is TGTGCCAGCAGCTTGGGGGCCACCGGGGAGCTGTTTTTT. Protein sequence: CASSLGATGELFF.

This chain connects TRBV6-2 or TRBV6-3 to TRBJ2-3, with 9 bases matching TRBD2. Germline values: CDR1 MNHEY, CDR2 SVGEGT. Germline trimming cut 5 bases from V and 4 bases from J; bases unmatched to any gene: 10. The CDR3 runs to 16 residues. The CDR3 sequence is CASSTRSGGQADTQYF. CDR3 in DNA: TGTGCCAGCAGTACACGGAGCGGGGGGCAAGCAGATACGCAGTATTTT.

V is TRBV19 and J is TRBJ1-3; 9 nucleotides agree with TRBD1. This CDR3 is 17 amino acids long. Germline V lookup: CDR1 LNHDA, CDR2 SQIVND (reference sequence). The V segment lost 6 bases and the J segment 2 bases; nucleotides outside the gene matches: 11. CDR3 sequence reads: CASSLDRGTGTGNTIYF. As DNA, the CDR3 is TGTGCCAGTAGCCTTGACCGAGGGACAGGGACTGGAAACACCATATATTTT.

The rearrangement joins TRBV15 to TRBJ1-1; no reliable D call. Germline CDR1 is LNHNV and CDR2 is YYDKDF (reference sequence). The ends were cut back, 1 base at V and 0 bases at J, with 3 bases in the middle. This CDR3 is built from 13 residues. For the CDR3, the DNA is TGTGCCACCAGCAGAGTCATGAACACTGAAGCTTTCTTT. This translates into CATSRVMNTEAFF.

The chain joins TRBV18 to TRBJ1-5; D is perhaps TRBD1 (5 bases). Germline V gene lookup returns CDR1 KGHSH and CDR2 LQKENI. V was clipped by 8 bases and J by 4 bases, with 12 bases between them. This CDR3 contains 13 residues. CDR3 DNA sequence: TGTGCCAGCGGGGGGGAGGTTAATCAGCCCCAGCATTTT. Its protein product is CASGGEVNQPQHF. The variable domain in full, with the rest retrieved from reference TRBV18 and TRBJ1-5, is NAGVMQNPRHLVRRRGQEARLRCSPMKGHSHVYWYRQLPEEGLKFMVYLQKENIIDESGMPKERFSAEFPKEGPSILRIQQVVRGDSAAYFCASGGEVNQPQHFGDGTRLSIL.

This sequence joins TRBV21-1 and TRBJ1-2; the DNA was not compared with TRBD1, the D call given in the table. TRBV21-1 is annotated as a pseudogene. The CDR3 is 15 residues long. CDR3 bases: TGTGCCAGCAGCAAATTAGTCGGGCCGGACAGTAACTACACCTTC. As protein: CASSKLVGPDSNYTF.

The rearrangement links TRBV6-5 to TRBJ1-3; D remains unclear. The CDR3 has 14 amino acids. Germline CDR1 and CDR2: MNHEY and SVGAGI. V gave up 7 bases and J gave up 0 bases, with 10 bases separating them. CDR3 in DNA: TGTGCCAGCATCTCCACTAGCTCTGGAAACACCATATATTTT. Its translation: CASISTSSGNTIYF.

The V call is TRBV11-2, the J call TRBJ1-2; 7 bases fit TRBD1. The germline V gene encodes CDR1 SGHAT and CDR2 FQNNGV. The CDR3 consists of 14 residues. Unmatched junction bases numbered 3, after V lost 1 base and J lost 4 bases. CDR3 DNA sequence: TGTGCCAGCAGCTTAGGGGGACAGTTCTATGGCTACACCTTC. Protein sequence: CASSLGGQFYGYTF.

The genes are TRBV10-3 and TRBJ1-1; TRBD1 might be the D (6 bases). The CDR3 consists of 15 residues. CDR1 is ENHRY and CDR2 is SYGVKD in the germline V gene. V lost 6 bases to trimming and J lost 3 bases, with 17 bases between them. CDR3 DNA: TGTGCCATCAGGGGACCCAGGGGCCCTGACACTGAAGCTTTCTTT. Encoded protein: CAIRGPRGPDTEAFF.

This sequence joins TRBV19 and TRBJ1-2; possibly TRBD1 for D (5 bases). The CDR3 has 14 residues. Germline V lookup: CDR1 LNHDA, CDR2 SQIVND (reference sequence). V lost 5 bases, J lost 4 bases, and 14 bases lay in between. CDR3 loop: CASSLAGIIYGYTF. The CDR3 DNA reads as TGTGCCAGTAGTCTGGCAGGGATCATCTATGGCTACACCTTC.

The V call is TRBV5-1, the J call TRBJ1-1, with 8 bases identical to TRBD1. Germline V gene lookup returns CDR1 SGHRS and CDR2 YFSETQ. V gave up 4 bases and J gave up 2 bases; unmatched junction bases: 4. This CDR3 comprises 14 residues. The CDR3 bases are TGCGCCAGCAGCACCGGGACAGGCAACACTGAAGCTTTCTTT. It codes for CASSTGTGNTEAFF.

The rearrangement joins TRBV19 to TRBJ1-2; D gene ambiguous. CDR3 length: 15 residues. Trimming pared 8 bases from V and 4 bases from J, leaving 20 bases between. Germline values: CDR1 LNHDA, CDR2 SQIVND (reference sequence). CDR3 region: CASQPRREGSYGYTF. DNA for the CDR3: TGTGCCAGTCAACCCCGCCGAGAGGGTAGCTATGGCTACACCTTC.

As DNA, the CDR3 is TGTGCCAGCAGCCTTACAGGGGAAGAGACCCAGTACTTC. Protein: CASSLTGEETQYF. This chain connects TRBV6-5 to TRBJ2-5; 7 bases are shared with TRBD1. CDR1 MNHEY and CDR2 SVGAGI come from the germline V gene. J lost 3 bases, V lost 6 bases, and 4 bases had no gene match. The CDR3 is made up of 13 amino acids.

The chain links TRBV28 to TRBJ1-5, with 7 bases that match TRBD1. This CDR3 is built from 15 residues. CDR1 and CDR2 (germline): MDHEN, SYDVKM. J gave up 11 bases and V 8 bases, and 18 bases lay outside the gene matches. CDR3 in DNA: TGTGCCAGCGGGGGACAGTCCCCGTTCGTTGGGGCCCAGCATTTT. Its protein is CASGGQSPFVGAQHF.

The gene calls are TRBV6-6 and TRBJ2-5; 7 bases fit TRBD2. Trimming cost V 7 bases and J 3 bases; bases outside gene matches: 8. CDR3 length: 14 residues. CDR1 MNHNY and CDR2 SVGAGI come from the germline V gene (reference sequence). Written as DNA, the CDR3 is TGTGCCAGCAAGGGAGGGGTTGGGGAAGAGACCCAGTACTTC. Its translation: CASKGGVGEETQYF.

The V gene is TRBV7-3, the J gene TRBJ2-3, with TRBD2 matching 8 bases. V lost 5 bases to trimming and J lost 6 bases; unmatched junction nucleotides: 7. CDR3 length: 14 residues. Germline V gene data show CDR1 as SGHTA and CDR2 as FQGTGA. The CDR3 nucleotides read TGTGCCAGCAGCCCAGGACTAGCTGGGGATACGCAGTATTTT. It yields the protein CASSPGLAGDTQYF.

The J gene is TRBJ2-5, the V gene TRBV11-1, with D possibly matching TRBD1 (6 bases). This CDR3 spans 15 amino acids. V dropped 6 bases and J dropped 9 bases, with 23 bases sitting between them. Germline lookup yields CDR1 SGHAT and CDR2 FQDESV (reference sequence). CDR3 region: CASSHRRTDLSAQYF. Here the CDR3 DNA reads TGTGCCAGCAGTCACCGGCGGACAGACCTTTCGGCCCAGTACTTC. The full variable domain, in which reference TRBV11-1 and TRBJ2-5 provide the parts outside the CDR3, is EAEVAQSPRYKITEKSQAVAFWCDPISGHATLYWYRQILGQGPELLVQFQDESVVDDSQLPKDRFSAERLKGVDSTLKIQPAELGDSAMYLCASSHRRTDLSAQYFGPGTRLLVL.

The rearrangement uses TRBV13 and TRBJ2-7; D is perhaps TRBD1 (6 bases). Germline CDR1 reads PRHDT; CDR2 reads FYEKMQ (reference sequence). V was pared by 8 bases and J by 1 base, with 12 bases between. This CDR3 is built from 13 residues. The CDR3 DNA is TGTGCCAGCCGAGGGGGATTGTCCTACGAGCAGTACTTC. Its translation: CASRGGLSYEQYF.